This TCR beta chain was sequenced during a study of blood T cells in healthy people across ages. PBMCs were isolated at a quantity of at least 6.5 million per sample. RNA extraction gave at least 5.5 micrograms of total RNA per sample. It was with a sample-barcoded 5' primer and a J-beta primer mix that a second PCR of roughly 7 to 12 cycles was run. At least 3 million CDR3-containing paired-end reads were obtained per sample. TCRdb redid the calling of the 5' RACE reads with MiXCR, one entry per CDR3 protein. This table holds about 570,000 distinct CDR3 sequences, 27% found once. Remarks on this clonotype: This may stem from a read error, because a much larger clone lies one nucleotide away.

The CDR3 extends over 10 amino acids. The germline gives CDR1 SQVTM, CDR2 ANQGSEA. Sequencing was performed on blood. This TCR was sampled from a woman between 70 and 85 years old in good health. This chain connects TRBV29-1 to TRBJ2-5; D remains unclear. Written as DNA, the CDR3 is TGCAGCGTGCGCCAAGAGACCCAGTGCTTC. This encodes CSVRQETQCF.